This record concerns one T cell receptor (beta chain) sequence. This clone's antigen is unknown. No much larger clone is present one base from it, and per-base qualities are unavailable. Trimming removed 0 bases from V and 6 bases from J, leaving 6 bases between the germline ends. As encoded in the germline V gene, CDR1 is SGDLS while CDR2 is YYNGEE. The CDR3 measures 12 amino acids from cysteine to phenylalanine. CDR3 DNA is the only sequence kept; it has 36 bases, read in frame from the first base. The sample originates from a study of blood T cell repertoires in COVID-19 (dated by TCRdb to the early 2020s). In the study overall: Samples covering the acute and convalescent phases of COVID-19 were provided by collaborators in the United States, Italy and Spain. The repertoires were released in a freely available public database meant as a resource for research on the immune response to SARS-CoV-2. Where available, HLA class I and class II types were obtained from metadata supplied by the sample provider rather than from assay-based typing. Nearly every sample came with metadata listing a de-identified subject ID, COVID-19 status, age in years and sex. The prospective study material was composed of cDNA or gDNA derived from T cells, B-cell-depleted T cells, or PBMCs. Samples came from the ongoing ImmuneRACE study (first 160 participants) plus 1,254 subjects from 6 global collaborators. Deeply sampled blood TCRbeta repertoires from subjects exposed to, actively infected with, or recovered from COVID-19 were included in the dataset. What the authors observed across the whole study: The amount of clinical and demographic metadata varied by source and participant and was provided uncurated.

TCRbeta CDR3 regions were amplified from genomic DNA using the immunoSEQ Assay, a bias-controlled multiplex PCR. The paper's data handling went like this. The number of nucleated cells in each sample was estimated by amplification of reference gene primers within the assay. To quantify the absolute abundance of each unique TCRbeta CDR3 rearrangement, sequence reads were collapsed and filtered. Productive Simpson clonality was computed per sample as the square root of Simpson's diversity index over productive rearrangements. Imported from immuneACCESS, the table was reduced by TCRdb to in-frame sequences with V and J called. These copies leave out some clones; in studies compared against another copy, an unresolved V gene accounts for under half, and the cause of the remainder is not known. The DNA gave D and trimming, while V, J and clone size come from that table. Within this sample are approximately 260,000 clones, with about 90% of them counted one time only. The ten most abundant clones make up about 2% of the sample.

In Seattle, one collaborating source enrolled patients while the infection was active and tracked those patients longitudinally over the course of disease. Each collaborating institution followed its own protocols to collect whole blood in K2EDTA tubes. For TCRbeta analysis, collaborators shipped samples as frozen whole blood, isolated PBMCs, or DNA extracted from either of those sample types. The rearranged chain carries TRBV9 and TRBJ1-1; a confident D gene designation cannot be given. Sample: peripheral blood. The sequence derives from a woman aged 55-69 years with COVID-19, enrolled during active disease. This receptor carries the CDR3 CASSVAGSEAFF. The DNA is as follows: TGTGCCAGCAGCGTAGCCGGGTCTGAAGCTTTCTTT.